The rows below give T cell receptor beta chains drawn from one sample of a study of blood T cell repertoires in COVID-19. Generated by immunoSEQ multiplex PCR, the TCRdb table keeps only in-frame clones and is missing some. In the table there are roughly 280,000 clones, 90% of which are singletons. The sequenced material came from PBMCs or T cells enriched from blood (not recorded which). The receptor set was obtained from a woman aged 25 to 45 with acute COVID-19. The CDR3 runs from the conserved cysteine through the conserved F or W. D genes are given only for firm matches. Size tells how often a clone was seen (once, few, many) or the class of an expanded clone, and some rows leave it out.

CDR3 | DNA | size | J | D | V
CASSLASRAYYGYTF | TGTGCCAGCAGCTTAGCTTCCAGGGCTTACTATGGCTACACCTTC | . | TRBJ1-2 | . | TRBV7-2
CASSLATRGTGELFF | TGTGCCAGCAGCTTAGCGACCCGGGGGACCGGGGAGCTGTTTTTT | few | TRBJ2-2 | . | TRBV7-2
CASRATGDVEKLFF | TGTGCCAGCAGAGCGACAGGGGATGTTGAAAAACTGTTTTTT | . | TRBJ1-4 | TRBD1 | TRBV7-9
CASSRGGMVQYF | TGTGCCAGCAGCCGCGGTGGCATGGTTCAGTACTTC | . | TRBJ2-4 | . | TRBV5-6
CSVAGLAGGRGSYEQYF | TGCAGCGTTGCTGGACTAGCGGGAGGTAGGGGATCCTACGAGCAGTACTTC | . | TRBJ2-7 | TRBD2 | TRBV29-1
CASKPGPLSEQYF | TGTGCCAGTAAACCAGGTCCCCTCAGTGAGCAGTACTTC | . | TRBJ2-7 | . | TRBV19
CASSPYSNQPQHF | TGTGCCAGCAGTCCGTATAGCAATCAGCCCCAGCATTTT | . | TRBJ1-5 | . | TRBV27
CASNQQGNYGYTF | TGTGCCAGCAACCAGCAGGGAAACTATGGCTACACCTTC | . | TRBJ1-2 | . | TRBV28
CASSLGAQVGQPQHF | TGTGCCAGCAGCTTAGGGGCACAGGTAGGGCAGCCCCAGCATTTT | few | TRBJ1-5 | . | TRBV7-2
CASSSGTGGTEAFF | TGCGCCAGCAGCTCCGGGACAGGGGGCACTGAAGCTTTCTTT | . | TRBJ1-1 | TRBD1 | TRBV5-1
CASSQAQSSYNEQFF | TGTGCCAGCAGCCAAGCACAGAGCTCCTACAATGAGCAGTTCTTC | . | TRBJ2-1 | . | TRBV4-2